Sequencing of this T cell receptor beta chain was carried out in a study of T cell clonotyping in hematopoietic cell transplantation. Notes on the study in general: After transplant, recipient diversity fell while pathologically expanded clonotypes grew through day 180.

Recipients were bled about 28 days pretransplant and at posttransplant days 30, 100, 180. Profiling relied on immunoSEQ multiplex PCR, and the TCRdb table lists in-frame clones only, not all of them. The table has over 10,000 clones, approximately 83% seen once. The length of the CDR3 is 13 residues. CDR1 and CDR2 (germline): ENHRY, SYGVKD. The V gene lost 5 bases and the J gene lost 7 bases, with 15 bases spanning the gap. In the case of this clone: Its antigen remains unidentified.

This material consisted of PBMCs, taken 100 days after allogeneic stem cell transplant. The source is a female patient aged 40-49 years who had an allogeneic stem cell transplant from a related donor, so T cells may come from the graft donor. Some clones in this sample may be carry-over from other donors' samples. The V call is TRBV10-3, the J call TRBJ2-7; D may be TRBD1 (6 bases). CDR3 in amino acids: CAISWTYRDEQYF. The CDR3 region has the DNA TGTGCCATCAGTTGGACGTACAGGGATGAGCAGTACTTC.